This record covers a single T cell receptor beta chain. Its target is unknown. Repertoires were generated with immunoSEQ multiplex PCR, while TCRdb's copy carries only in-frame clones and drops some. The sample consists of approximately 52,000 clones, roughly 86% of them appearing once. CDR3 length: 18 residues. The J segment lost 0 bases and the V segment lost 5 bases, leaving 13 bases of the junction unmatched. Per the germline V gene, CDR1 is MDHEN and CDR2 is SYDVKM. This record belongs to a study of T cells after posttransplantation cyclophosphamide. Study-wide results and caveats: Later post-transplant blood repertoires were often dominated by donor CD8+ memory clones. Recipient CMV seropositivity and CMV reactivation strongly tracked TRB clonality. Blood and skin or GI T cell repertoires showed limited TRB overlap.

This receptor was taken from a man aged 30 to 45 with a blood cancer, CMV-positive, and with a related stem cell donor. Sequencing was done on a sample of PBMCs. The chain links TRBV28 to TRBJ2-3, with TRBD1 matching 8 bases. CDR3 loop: CASSTLQGAPPSTDTQYF. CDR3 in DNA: TGTGCCAGCAGTACTCTCCAGGGGGCCCCACCTAGCACAGATACGCAGTATTTT. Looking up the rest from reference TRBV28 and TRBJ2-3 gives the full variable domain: DVKVTQSSRYLVKRTGEKVFLECVQDMDHENMFWYRQDPGLGLRLIYFSYDVKMKEKGDIPEGYSVSREKKERFSLILESASTNQTSMYLCASSTLQGAPPSTDTQYFGPGTRLTVL.